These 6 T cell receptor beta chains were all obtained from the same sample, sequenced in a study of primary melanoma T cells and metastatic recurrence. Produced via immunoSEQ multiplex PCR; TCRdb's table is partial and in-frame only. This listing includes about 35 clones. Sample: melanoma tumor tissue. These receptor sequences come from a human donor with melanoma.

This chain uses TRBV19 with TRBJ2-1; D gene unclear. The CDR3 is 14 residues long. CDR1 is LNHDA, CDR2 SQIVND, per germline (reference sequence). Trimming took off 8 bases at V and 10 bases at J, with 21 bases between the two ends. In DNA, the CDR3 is TGTGCCAGTGGGCGGCCCGGGCAGGATAGGGAGCAGTTCTTC. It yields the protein CASGRPGQDREQFF.

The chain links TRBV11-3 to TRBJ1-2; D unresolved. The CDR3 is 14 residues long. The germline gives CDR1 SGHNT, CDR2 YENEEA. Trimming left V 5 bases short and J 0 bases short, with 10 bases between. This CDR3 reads CASSRSEANYGYTF. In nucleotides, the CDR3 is TGTGCCAGCAGCCGCAGCGAAGCTAACTATGGCTACACCTTC.

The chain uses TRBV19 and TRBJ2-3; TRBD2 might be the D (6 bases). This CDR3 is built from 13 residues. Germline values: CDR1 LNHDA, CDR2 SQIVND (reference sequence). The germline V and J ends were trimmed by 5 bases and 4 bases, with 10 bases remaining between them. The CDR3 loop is CASSPPGADTQYF. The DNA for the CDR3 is TGTGCCAGTAGTCCCCCGGGGGCAGATACGCAGTATTTT.

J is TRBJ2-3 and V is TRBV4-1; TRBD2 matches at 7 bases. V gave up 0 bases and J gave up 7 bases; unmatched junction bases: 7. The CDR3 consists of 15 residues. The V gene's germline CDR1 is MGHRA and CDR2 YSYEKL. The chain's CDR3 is CASSQDTREIYTQYF. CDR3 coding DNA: TGCGCCAGCAGCCAAGATACGCGGGAGATTTATACGCAGTATTTT.

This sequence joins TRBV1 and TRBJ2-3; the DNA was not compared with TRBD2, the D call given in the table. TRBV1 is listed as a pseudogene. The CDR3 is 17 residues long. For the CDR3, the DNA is TGCGCCAGCAGCCAAGAGGCTAGCGGGAGATTGACAGATACGCAGTATTTT. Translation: CASSQEASGRLTDTQYF.

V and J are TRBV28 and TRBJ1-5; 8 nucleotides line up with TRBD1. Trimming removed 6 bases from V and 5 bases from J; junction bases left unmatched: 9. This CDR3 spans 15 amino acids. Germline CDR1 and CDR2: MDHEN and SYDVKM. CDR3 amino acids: CASRRQGYFDQPQHF. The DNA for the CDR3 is TGTGCCAGCAGACGACAGGGGTATTTTGATCAGCCCCAGCATTTT.